What follows are 16 T cell receptor beta chains derived from one specimen sequenced in a study of blood T cell repertoires in COVID-19 (dated by TCRdb to between 2020 and 2021). Library preparation used the immunoSEQ multiplex PCR assay. TCRdb retrieved this table from immuneACCESS and kept in-frame rearrangements only. Not all clones are present; in checked studies, unresolved V genes account for under half, and no reason is known for the remainder. In this sample the table shows 300,000 to 350,000 clones, approximately 90% of which occur a single time. Jointly, the top ten make up 3.9% of the sample. Sequencing was performed on peripheral blood. The origin of the receptors is a woman aged 55-70 years with COVID-19, enrolled during active disease.

The chain recombines TRBV6-6 with TRBJ2-7, with D possibly matching TRBD2 (6 bases). V lost 8 bases, J lost 0 bases, and 8 bases lay in between. CDR3 length equals 12 residues. Germline V gene data show CDR1 as MNHNY and CDR2 as SVGAGI (reference sequence). The CDR3: CASRGNSYEQYF. The CDR3 DNA reads as TGTGCCAGCCGGGGGAACTCCTACGAGCAGTACTTC.

The V gene is TRBV5-5, the J gene TRBJ1-1; D might be TRBD1 (6 bases). Germline CDR1 and CDR2: SGHKS and YYEKEE (reference sequence). Trimming removed 0 bases from V and 6 bases from J, with 18 bases in between. CDR3 length: 16 amino acids. In DNA form, the CDR3 reads TGTGCCAGCAGCTTGGGGGGGCGACAATTTCTCGCTGAAGCTTTCTTT. This encodes CASSLGGRQFLAEAFF.

The J gene is TRBJ1-2, the V gene TRBV4-2; 7 nucleotides align to TRBD1. From germline, CDR1 is LGHNA and CDR2 YNFKEQ. The CDR3 totals 15 residues. The J segment lost 10 bases and the V segment lost 4 bases, leaving 15 bases of the junction unmatched. The CDR3 loop reads CASSRTTRDRFYYTF. In DNA, the CDR3 is TGTGCCAGCAGCCGGACCACCAGGGACAGATTTTACTACACCTTC.

The V and J genes are TRBV7-8 and TRBJ1-2; D is uncertain. This CDR3 is built from 14 residues. The germline V gene has CDR1 SGHVS and CDR2 FQNEAQ. V shed 0 bases and J shed 2 bases, with 7 bases lying between them. The CDR3 DNA follows: TGTGCCAGCAGCTTAGCGCCGGGGAACTATGGCTACACCTTC. It encodes CASSLAPGNYGYTF.

The chain is built from TRBV19 and TRBJ1-1, with 10 bases lining up with TRBD1. The CDR3 runs 17 residues. The V and J ends lost 3 bases and 0 bases, in that order; junction bases with no gene match: 7. From germline, CDR1 is LNHDA and CDR2 SQIVND (reference sequence). The DNA of the CDR3 is TGTGCCAGTAGTATGACAGGGGGCGAAAACATGAACACTGAAGCTTTCTTT. It is translated as CASSMTGGENMNTEAFF.

The gene calls are TRBV19 and TRBJ1-2; D call uncertain. V was cut by 0 bases and J by 9 bases, with 11 bases left in between. The CDR3 contains 13 residues. CDR1 and CDR2 (germline): LNHDA, SQIVND (reference sequence). CDR3 sequence: CASSIDGVDRYTF. The DNA of the CDR3 is TGTGCCAGTAGTATAGACGGGGTGGATCGCTACACCTTC.

The chain links TRBV6-5 to TRBJ1-1, with TRBD1 as a possible D gene (6 bases). Looked up from germline, CDR1 is MNHEY and CDR2 is SVGAGI. The CDR3 has 14 amino acids. Trimming left V 6 bases short and J 2 bases short, with 13 bases between. CDR3 protein: CASRTTGYNTEAFF. The CDR3 DNA is TGTGCCAGCAGGACCACAGGGTACAACACTGAAGCTTTCTTT.

The genes are TRBV5-1 and TRBJ2-5; 8 nucleotides align to TRBD2. This CDR3 is 15 amino acids long. Germline CDR1 is SGHRS and CDR2 is YFSETQ. The J segment lost 4 bases and the V segment lost 1 base, leaving 6 bases of the junction unmatched. The CDR3, as DNA: TGCGCCAGCAGCTTGCTCAGCGGGGGAGGAGAGACCCAGTACTTC. Its translation: CASSLLSGGGETQYF.

V gene TRBV9 combines with J gene TRBJ2-1; 8 positions match TRBD2. Germline V gene lookup returns CDR1 SGDLS and CDR2 YYNGEE. With V trimmed by 4 bases and J by 4 bases, 7 bases remained unmatched. CDR3 size: 15 residues. The CDR3 coding sequence is TGTGCCAGCAGCTCGGGACTAGTTCGTTACAATGAGCAGTTCTTC. This translates into CASSSGLVRYNEQFF.

The rearrangement uses TRBV3-1 (or the pseudogene TRBV3-2) and TRBJ2-1, with 7 nucleotides matching TRBD1. The length of the CDR3 is 16 residues. The trim removed 3 bases at V and 0 bases at J, leaving 5 bases unmatched. From germline, CDR1 is LGHDT and CDR2 YNNKEL (reference sequence). CDR3 loop: CASSQGQISSYNEQFF. The CDR3 DNA reads TGTGCCAGCAGCCAGGGACAGATAAGCTCCTACAATGAGCAGTTCTTC.

V usage is TRBV7-2 and J usage is TRBJ1-2, with 8 nucleotides matching TRBD1. Germline V lookup: CDR1 SGHTA, CDR2 FQGNSA. The ends lost 5 bases at V and 4 bases at J; junction bases unmatched: 6. CDR3 length equals 14 residues. The CDR3 spells CASSDKTGAYGYTF. In nucleotides, the CDR3 is TGTGCCAGCAGCGATAAGACAGGGGCCTATGGCTACACCTTC.

The CDR3 reads CASSVGGLDNQPQHF. CDR3 nucleotide sequence: TGTGCCAGCAGCGTAGGGGGCCTTGATAATCAGCCCCAGCATTTT. The rearrangement links TRBV7-6 to TRBJ1-5; 7 bases align to TRBD1. The CDR3 covers 15 residues. The germline V gene encodes CDR1 SGHVS and CDR2 FNYEAQ. The V gene end was trimmed by 5 bases and the J gene end by 4 bases; junction bases not matched to a gene: 8.

The chain recombines TRBV5-1 with TRBJ1-2; 9 bases line up with TRBD1. V lost 3 bases, J lost 5 bases, and 8 bases stayed unmatched. The length of the CDR3 is 15 residues. CDR1 SGHRS and CDR2 YFSETQ come from the germline V gene. CDR3 sequence reads: CASSSGDRVYYGYTF. CDR3 DNA: TGCGCCAGCAGCTCGGGGGACAGGGTGTATTATGGCTACACCTTC.

The chain's CDR3 is CASSPIRDRVYGYTF. The CDR3 region has the DNA TGTGCCAGCAGCCCTATCCGGGACAGGGTCTATGGCTACACCTTC. This rearrangement joins TRBV11-2 to TRBJ1-2; 9 bases agree with TRBD1. The CDR3 totals 15 residues. The V and J ends lost 5 bases and 4 bases, in that order; junction bases with no gene match: 8. Germline CDR1 is SGHAT and CDR2 is FQNNGV.

The V call is TRBV21-1, the J call TRBJ2-5; TRBD2 reflects the table's D call only, with no check against the DNA. TRBV21-1 is described as a pseudogene. The CDR3 is 12 amino acids. As DNA, the CDR3 is TGTGCCAGCAGCAAAGCTCGAGAGACCCAGTACTTC. This gives the protein CASSKARETQYF.

The chain joins TRBV7-3 to TRBJ1-2, with 7 positions matching TRBD1. CDR1 and CDR2 from the germline V gene are SGHTA and FQGTGA. The CDR3 loop spans 13 amino acids. V dropped 5 bases and J dropped 3; count of bases not matched to a gene: 3. The CDR3 is CASSEGTDYGYTF. CDR3 sequence (DNA): TGTGCCAGCAGCGAGGGGACAGACTATGGCTACACCTTC.